The rows below give T cell receptor beta chains drawn from one sample of a study of T-cell memory formation after mild COVID-19. TCRdb redid the calling of the 5' RACE reads with MiXCR, one entry per CDR3 protein. The table has approximately 260,000 distinct CDR3 sequences, roughly 18% seen once. What was sequenced was PBMCs or a T cell subset sorted from them (not recorded which). These receptors all come from a young man who had mild COVID-19 (a few samples of this study predate the infection). Cell type and time point are not known. CDR3s include the opening cysteine and the closing phenylalanine or tryptophan. A D gene is named only where the DNA matches it firmly. Only part of the rows carry a size: once, few, many, or a class if the clone is expanded.

j_gene: TRBJ1-2; v_gene: TRBV20-1; abundance: few; d_gene: .; CDR3aa: CSARASGQGYTF; CDR3nt: TGCAGTGCTAGAGCCTCCGGTCAGGGCTACACCTTC
j_gene: TRBJ2-6; v_gene: TRBV4-1; abundance: few; d_gene: .; CDR3aa: CASSQVGNLGNVLTF; CDR3nt: TGCGCCAGCAGCCAAGTGGGGAACTTGGGCAACGTCCTGACTTTC
j_gene: TRBJ1-2; v_gene: TRBV6-5; abundance: many; d_gene: TRBD1; CDR3aa: CASSRTGLASGYTF; CDR3nt: TGTGCCAGCAGTCGGACAGGTCTGGCCTCTGGCTACACCTTC
j_gene: TRBJ1-1; v_gene: TRBV6-5; abundance: few; d_gene: .; CDR3aa: CASTQHSRRPTEAFF; CDR3nt: TGTGCCAGCACTCAACACTCCCGCCGGCCCACTGAAGCTTTCTTT
j_gene: TRBJ1-1; v_gene: TRBV6-1; abundance: .; d_gene: .; CDR3aa: CASSEAVEWIKAFF; CDR3nt: TGTGCCAGCAGTGAAGCTGTGGAGTGGATTAAAGCTTTCTTT
j_gene: TRBJ2-1; v_gene: TRBV9; abundance: few; d_gene: TRBD2; CDR3aa: CASSEGLAEYNEQFF; CDR3nt: TGTGCCAGCAGCGAGGGACTAGCGGAATACAATGAGCAGTTCTTC
j_gene: TRBJ2-7; v_gene: TRBV29-1; abundance: few; d_gene: .; CDR3aa: CSVEASGTTYEQYF; CDR3nt: TGCAGCGTTGAAGCATCGGGGACGACCTACGAGCAGTACTTC
j_gene: TRBJ2-3; v_gene: TRBV7-9; abundance: .; d_gene: TRBD1; CDR3aa: CASRRGQGADTQYF; CDR3nt: TGTGCCAGCAGGCGCGGACAGGGGGCAGATACGCAGTATTTT
j_gene: TRBJ1-3; v_gene: TRBV7-2; abundance: many; d_gene: .; CDR3aa: CASSPRGLERNTIYF; CDR3nt: TGTGCCAGCAGCCCTAGAGGACTTGAAAGAAACACCATATATTTT
j_gene: TRBJ2-5; v_gene: TRBV5-1; abundance: many; d_gene: .; CDR3aa: CASSIGKLEGTQYF; CDR3nt: TGCGCCAGCAGCATTGGGAAACTAGAGGGGACCCAGTACTTC
j_gene: TRBJ2-7; v_gene: TRBV6-2/TRBV6-3; abundance: few; d_gene: TRBD2; CDR3aa: CASSSALARLAGGLHEQYF; CDR3nt: TGTGCCAGCAGTTCAGCGCTCGCCCGACTAGCGGGGGGGCTCCACGAGCAGTACTTC
j_gene: TRBJ2-2; v_gene: TRBV7-2; abundance: .; d_gene: .; CDR3aa: CASSLALRSGELFF; CDR3nt: TGTGCCAGCAGCTTAGCCCTGCGATCCGGGGAGCTGTTTTTT
j_gene: TRBJ2-3; v_gene: TRBV6-4; abundance: medium-sized; d_gene: TRBD2; CDR3aa: CASSETSGGTDTQYF; CDR3nt: TGTGCCAGCAGTGAGACTAGCGGGGGCACAGATACGCAGTATTTT
j_gene: TRBJ2-7; v_gene: TRBV2; abundance: .; d_gene: TRBD2; CDR3aa: CASKGTSGSFSSYEQYF; CDR3nt: TGTGCCAGCAAAGGGACTAGCGGATCCTTCAGCTCCTACGAGCAGTACTTC
j_gene: TRBJ2-7; v_gene: TRBV6-1; abundance: few; d_gene: .; CDR3aa: CASLRTETYEQYF; CDR3nt: TGTGCCTCGTTAAGGACGGAAACCTACGAGCAGTACTTC
j_gene: TRBJ1-1; v_gene: TRBV12-3/TRBV12-4; abundance: few; d_gene: TRBD1; CDR3aa: CASSLGDRGNTEAFF; CDR3nt: TGTGCCAGCAGCTTGGGGGACAGGGGTAACACTGAAGCTTTCTTT
j_gene: TRBJ2-1; v_gene: TRBV7-3; abundance: few; d_gene: .; CDR3aa: CASSPGEDRPHLF; CDR3nt: TGTGCCAGCAGCCCCGGGGAGGACAGGCCGCATCTCTTC
j_gene: TRBJ2-7; v_gene: TRBV7-2; abundance: few; d_gene: TRBD2; CDR3aa: CASSSLGLGVGEQYF; CDR3nt: TGTGCCAGCAGCTCACTGGGACTAGGGGTTGGTGAGCAGTACTTC
j_gene: TRBJ1-4; v_gene: TRBV7-8; abundance: .; d_gene: .; CDR3aa: CASTQARGRNEKLFF; CDR3nt: TGTGCCAGCACCCAGGCTCGAGGGAGGAATGAAAAACTGTTTTTT
j_gene: TRBJ1-4; v_gene: TRBV4-1; abundance: .; d_gene: .; CDR3aa: CASSQEKTGYEKLFF; CDR3nt: TGCGCCAGCAGCCAAGAAAAGACCGGGTACGAAAAACTGTTTTTT
j_gene: TRBJ1-6; v_gene: TRBV7-2; abundance: .; d_gene: .; CDR3aa: CASSFLGGFSPLHF; CDR3nt: TGTGCCAGCAGCTTCCTCGGGGGCTTCTCACCCCTCCACTTT
j_gene: TRBJ2-1; v_gene: TRBV7-6; abundance: .; d_gene: .; CDR3aa: CASSLSVTGIYNEQFF; CDR3nt: TGTGCCAGCAGCCTCTCCGTAACGGGGATATACAATGAGCAGTTCTTC
j_gene: TRBJ2-1; v_gene: TRBV6-5; abundance: .; d_gene: .; CDR3aa: CASRSPGDINEQFF; CDR3nt: TGTGCCAGCAGAAGCCCCGGGGATATCAATGAGCAGTTCTTC
j_gene: TRBJ2-7; v_gene: TRBV6-5; abundance: few; d_gene: .; CDR3aa: CASSYYPGYEQYF; CDR3nt: TGTGCCAGCAGTTACTACCCGGGGTACGAGCAGTACTTC
j_gene: TRBJ2-6; v_gene: TRBV4-3; abundance: .; d_gene: TRBD1; CDR3aa: CASSKGTGGSGANVLTF; CDR3nt: TGCGCCAGCAGCAAAGGGACAGGGGGATCTGGGGCCAACGTCCTGACTTTC
j_gene: TRBJ2-7; v_gene: TRBV7-2; abundance: few; d_gene: .; CDR3aa: CASSSSSGIREQYF; CDR3nt: TGTGCCAGCAGCTCCTCCTCGGGGATAAGAGAGCAGTACTTC
j_gene: TRBJ1-2; v_gene: TRBV20-1; abundance: .; d_gene: .; CDR3aa: CSANSPGDYGYTF; CDR3nt: TGCAGTGCTAACAGCCCCGGGGACTATGGCTACACCTTC
j_gene: TRBJ1-3; v_gene: TRBV2; abundance: .; d_gene: .; CDR3aa: CASKISDTIYF; CDR3nt: TGTGCCAGCAAGATTTCGGACACCATATATTTT
j_gene: TRBJ1-1; v_gene: TRBV5-1; abundance: few; d_gene: .; CDR3aa: CASSLGMRTEAFF; CDR3nt: TGCGCCAGCAGCTTGGGGATGAGAACTGAAGCTTTCTTT
j_gene: TRBJ1-5; v_gene: TRBV4-1; abundance: .; d_gene: .; CDR3aa: CASSPRDGSNQPQHF; CDR3nt: TGCGCCAGCAGCCCCCGAGACGGTAGCAATCAGCCCCAGCATTTT
j_gene: TRBJ1-1; v_gene: TRBV9; abundance: .; d_gene: .; CDR3aa: CASSVGWSTEAFF; CDR3nt: TGTGCCAGCAGCGTGGGCTGGTCCACTGAAGCTTTCTTT
j_gene: TRBJ2-5; v_gene: TRBV10-3; abundance: few; d_gene: TRBD2; CDR3aa: CAISPGLAGETQYF; CDR3nt: TGTGCCATCAGTCCGGGACTAGCGGGAGAGACCCAGTACTTC
j_gene: TRBJ2-3; v_gene: TRBV28; abundance: .; d_gene: .; CDR3aa: CASTGGAGGGDTQYF; CDR3nt: TGTGCCAGCACCGGAGGAGCTGGAGGGGGTGATACGCAGTATTTT
j_gene: TRBJ1-1; v_gene: TRBV6-2/TRBV6-3; abundance: .; d_gene: TRBD1; CDR3aa: CASSYSTVPMTGAAEAFF; CDR3nt: TGTGCCAGCAGTTACTCGACGGTTCCTATGACAGGGGCGGCTGAAGCTTTCTTT
j_gene: TRBJ1-1; v_gene: TRBV20-1; abundance: .; d_gene: TRBD1; CDR3aa: CNPRSATGATVEAFF; CDR3nt: TGCAACCCTAGATCAGCGACAGGGGCGACGGTTGAAGCTTTCTTT
j_gene: TRBJ2-5; v_gene: TRBV5-1; abundance: few; d_gene: TRBD1; CDR3aa: CASRILGQGAETQYF; CDR3nt: TGCGCCAGCAGGATTTTAGGACAGGGGGCAGAGACCCAGTACTTC
j_gene: TRBJ2-4; v_gene: TRBV4-1; abundance: .; d_gene: .; CDR3aa: CASSQERAGGIQYF; CDR3nt: TGCGCCAGCAGCCAAGAAAGGGCCGGTGGCATTCAGTACTTC
j_gene: TRBJ2-3; v_gene: TRBV20-1; abundance: .; d_gene: .; CDR3aa: CSATPVDRYTDTQYF; CDR3nt: TGCAGTGCCACCCCCGTGGATCGCTACACAGATACGCAGTATTTT
j_gene: TRBJ1-2; v_gene: TRBV30; abundance: .; d_gene: .; CDR3aa: CAWSSDRANF; CDR3nt: TGTGCCTGGAGTTCCGACAGAGCCAACTTC
j_gene: TRBJ2-3; v_gene: TRBV7-6; abundance: .; d_gene: TRBD2; CDR3aa: CASSLGSGGFSGTDTQYF; CDR3nt: TGTGCCAGCAGCTTAGGTAGCGGGGGGTTCTCTGGCACAGATACGCAGTATTTT
j_gene: TRBJ2-3; v_gene: TRBV4-2; abundance: many; d_gene: TRBD2; CDR3aa: CASSPESGTSGGGTDTQYF; CDR3nt: TGTGCCAGCAGCCCGGAGTCCGGGACTAGCGGGGGGGGCACAGATACGCAGTATTTT
j_gene: TRBJ2-3; v_gene: TRBV5-1; abundance: .; d_gene: TRBD1; CDR3aa: CASSSPQGADTQYF; CDR3nt: TGCGCCAGCAGTTCTCCACAGGGGGCAGATACGCAGTATTTT
j_gene: TRBJ2-6; v_gene: TRBV5-1; abundance: many; d_gene: .; CDR3aa: CASSLAGSGANVLTF; CDR3nt: TGTGCCAGCAGTTTAGCTGGATCTGGGGCCAACGTCCTGACTTTC
j_gene: TRBJ2-3; v_gene: TRBV19; abundance: .; d_gene: TRBD2; CDR3aa: CASTVGGTSGADTQYF; CDR3nt: TGTGCCAGTACAGTTGGCGGGACTAGCGGCGCAGATACGCAGTATTTT
j_gene: TRBJ2-5; v_gene: TRBV6-2/TRBV6-3; abundance: .; d_gene: TRBD1; CDR3aa: CASRPLDRGQGETQYF; CDR3nt: TGTGCCAGCAGACCTCTCGACAGGGGGCAGGGGGAGACCCAGTACTTC
j_gene: TRBJ2-1; v_gene: TRBV5-1; abundance: few; d_gene: .; CDR3aa: CASSPRDNSYNEQFF; CDR3nt: TGCGCCAGCAGCCCCCGGGACAACTCCTACAATGAGCAGTTCTTC
j_gene: TRBJ2-3; v_gene: TRBV4-2; abundance: few; d_gene: TRBD2; CDR3aa: CASSPGLAGGPDTQYF; CDR3nt: TGTGCCAGCAGCCCGGGACTAGCGGGGGGGCCGGATACGCAGTATTTT
j_gene: TRBJ1-1; v_gene: TRBV7-2; abundance: .; d_gene: .; CDR3aa: CASSLGRQNTEAFF; CDR3nt: TGTGCCAGCAGCTTAGGAAGGCAGAACACTGAAGCTTTCTTT